Sequencing of this T cell receptor (beta chain) was carried out in a study of T-cell reconstitution after alpha-beta-depleted transplantation in children. The table lists this clonotype with a few counts. Its cognate antigen is unknown. Notes on the study in general: Surviving recipient cells, namely T cells and thymic progenitors, were the source of high day-60 TCRbeta diversity in some patients. T-cell numbers and diversity one year post-transplant derived largely from freshly generated T cells. Several hundred expanded graft clones reportedly gave rise to the alpha-beta T cells present about two months after transplant.

TCRbeta library preparation incorporated unique molecular identifiers. TCRdb reprocessed the PCR reads via MiXCR and lists one record per CDR3 protein. This table has hundreds of thousands of distinct CDR3 sequences, roughly 7.8% appearing once. This CDR3 comprises 14 residues. Germline V gives CDR1 KGHSH, CDR2 LQKENI. Trimming took off 6 bases at V and 3 bases at J, with 14 bases between the two ends. Material: peripheral blood, obtained 360 days after TCRalphabeta/CD19-depleted stem cell transplant. The chain carries TRBV18 and TRBJ2-5; D is uncertain. The clonotype comes from a female patient younger than 10 who had a stem cell transplant for Fanconi anemia, so the T cells may come from the graft donor. The CDR3 DNA reads as TGTGCCAGCTCGGTTCTTTACTCCGAAGAGACCCAGTACTTC. It is translated as CASSVLYSEETQYF. The full variable domain, with the rest looked up from reference TRBV18 and TRBJ2-5, is NAGVMQNPRHLVRRRGQEARLRCSPMKGHSHVYWYRQLPEEGLKFMVYLQKENIIDESGMPKERFSAEFPKEGPSILRIQQVVRGDSAAYFCASSVLYSEETQYFGPGTRLLVL.